This TCR beta chain stems from a study of spatial heterogeneity in lung cancer. Study overall: Alpha-chain sequences were consistently detected in smaller numbers than beta-chain sequences.

The ends were cut back, 4 bases at V and 1 base at J, with 13 bases in the middle. Germline CDR1 and CDR2: SGHTA and FQGNSA. The length of the CDR3 is 15 residues. One entry per CDR3 protein, called by TCRdb with MiXCR from the 5' RACE reads. The data contain 39,000 or so distinct CDR3 sequences, about 10% of them singletons. Time point: blood at routine non-recurrence follow-up after resection. Material: PBMCs, obtained at follow-up. This sequence joins TRBV7-2 and TRBJ1-1, with D possibly matching TRBD1 (5 bases). The sequence derives from a female donor with early-stage non-small cell lung cancer. The CDR3 DNA reads as TGTGCCAGCAGCTCGGGCAGGGTAAAGAACACTGAAGCTTTCTTT. This gives the protein CASSSGRVKNTEAFF.